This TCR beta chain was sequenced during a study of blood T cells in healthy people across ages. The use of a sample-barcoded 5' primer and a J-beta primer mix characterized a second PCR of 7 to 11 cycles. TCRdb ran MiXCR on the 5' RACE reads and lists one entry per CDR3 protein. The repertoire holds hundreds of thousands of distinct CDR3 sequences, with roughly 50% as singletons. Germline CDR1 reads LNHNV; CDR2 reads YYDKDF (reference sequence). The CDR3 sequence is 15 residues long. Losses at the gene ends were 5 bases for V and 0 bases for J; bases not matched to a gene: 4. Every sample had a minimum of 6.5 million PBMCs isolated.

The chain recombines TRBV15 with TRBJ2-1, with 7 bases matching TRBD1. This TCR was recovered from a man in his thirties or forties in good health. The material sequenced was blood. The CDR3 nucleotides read TGTGCCACCAGCCGAGGGGGCCTCTCCTACAATGAGCAGTTCTTC. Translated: CATSRGGLSYNEQFF.